This TCR beta chain was identified in a study of post-analysis software for immune sequencing data. Overall study context: Patients with relapsing-remitting, secondary progressive and progressive-relapsing multiple sclerosis courses were all represented.

Whole-study results and caveats: Relative to controls, patients with multiple sclerosis showed significantly lower normalized Chao1 diversity.

The authors incorporated unique molecular identifiers into the TCR beta cDNA libraries. TCRdb re-called the PCR reads with MiXCR, one entry per CDR3 protein. The sample consists of about 540,000 distinct CDR3 sequences, less than 40% of them appearing once. In this sample, this clonotype turned up many times. Its antigen is unknown. This TCR came from a girl younger than 18 with multiple sclerosis. Sequenced sample: blood.

The CDR3 DNA sequence: TGTTCCTCAGGGGTATCCTACGAGCAGTACTTC. It specifies CSSGVSYEQYF. This chain uses TRBV27 with TRBJ2-7; a weak D match, TRBD1 (6 bases). This CDR3 is 11 amino acids long. Per the germline V gene, CDR1 is MNHEY and CDR2 is SMNVEV (reference sequence).